Sequencing of this T cell receptor beta chain was carried out in a study of T cell responses to AZD1222 COVID-19 vaccine. This clone was counted many times. Its specificity is not known. The same CDR3 also results from other DNA sequences found in this sample. Study-wide points: Only a handful of AZD1222 recipients were seropositive at baseline. Increased Spike-specific TCR breadth and depth were observed after two AZD1222 doses. Regions 160-218 and 743-854 held dominance among vaccine-associated CD4 TCRs, which spanned spike. The donor group comprised mostly white British people and more females; the analysis possibly underestimated clonal diversity.

Assay: immunoSEQ multiplex PCR; the TCRdb copy retains only in-frame clones and omits some. The sample yields 120,000 or so clones, around 89% seen once. The CDR3 has 14 amino acids. Trimming removed 0 bases at V and 4 bases at J, with 9 bases between. In germline, CDR1 is MGHRA, CDR2 YSYEKL. The sequencing used peripheral blood, collected on day 0 of MenACWY control vaccination. The V call is TRBV4-1, the J call TRBJ1-2, with a tentative D call TRBD1 (6 bases). This clonotype was obtained from an adult in good health. CDR3 in amino acids: CASSQDRGGYGYTF. CDR3 bases: TGCGCCAGCAGCCAAGACAGGGGAGGCTATGGCTACACCTTC.